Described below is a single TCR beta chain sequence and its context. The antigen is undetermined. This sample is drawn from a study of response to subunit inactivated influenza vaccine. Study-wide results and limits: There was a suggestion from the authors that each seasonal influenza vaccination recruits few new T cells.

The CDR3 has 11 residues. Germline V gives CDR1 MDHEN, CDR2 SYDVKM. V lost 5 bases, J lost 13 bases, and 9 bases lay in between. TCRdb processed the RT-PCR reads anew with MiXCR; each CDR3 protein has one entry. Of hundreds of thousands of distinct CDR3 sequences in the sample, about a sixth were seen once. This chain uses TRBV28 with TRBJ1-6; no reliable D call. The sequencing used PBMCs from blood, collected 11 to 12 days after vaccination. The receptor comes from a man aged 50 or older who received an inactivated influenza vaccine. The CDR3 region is CASSPGYPLHF. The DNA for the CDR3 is TGTGCCAGCAGTCCGGGATATCCCCTCCACTTT.